Below, 17 T cell receptor beta chains from the same sample are listed, as sequenced in a study of CD8 T cells in Susac syndrome (dated by TCRdb to between 2017 and 2020). The library was built by means of the immunoSEQ multiplex PCR assay. RNA was extracted using the RNeasy kit, and about 0.5 to 1 ug of the RNA was reverse transcribed with random hexamers. TCRdb reworked the public reads: Q25 trimming with fastp, MiXCR clone assembly, productive beta chains retained. Merged by CDR3 protein, the rows form single entries marked with the most common genes and DNA. This sample lists 150,000 to 200,000 distinct CDR3 sequences; approximately 93% were detected once. The ten largest clones take up roughly 0.097% of the sample. The sequenced sample consisted of CD4+ T cells from PBMCs. The origin of the receptors is a human donor with multiple sclerosis.

The V and J genes are TRBV7-3 and TRBJ2-1, with D perhaps TRBD2 (5 bases). The CDR3 contains 16 residues. Germline V gives CDR1 SGHTA, CDR2 FQGTGA. The V end lost 1 base, the J end lost 2 bases, and 12 bases lay between the germline ends. CDR3 sequence (DNA): TGTGCCAGCAGCTTAAGTTCGGCTAGCACCTACAATGAGCAGTTCTTC. As protein: CASSLSSASTYNEQFF.

The rearrangement links TRBV19 to TRBJ2-2; D unresolved. V lost 3 bases and J lost 3, with 5 bases in between. There are 13 residues in the CDR3. From germline, CDR1 is LNHDA and CDR2 SQIVND (reference sequence). The CDR3 nucleotides read TGTGCCAGTAGTATTGATTACACCGGGGAGCTGTTTTTT. This translates into CASSIDYTGELFF.

The V call is TRBV20-1, the J call TRBJ1-4, with D uncertain. V was pared by 6 bases and J by 5 bases, with 13 bases between. CDR1 and CDR2 (germline): DFQATT, SNEGSKA (reference sequence). The CDR3 loop spans 13 amino acids. DNA for the CDR3: TGCAGTGCCCCCGGTGACCTCAATGAAAAACTGTTTTTT. It yields the protein CSAPGDLNEKLFF.

V usage is TRBV14 and J usage is TRBJ2-2; 11 positions agree with TRBD1. This CDR3 region has 15 residues. CDR1 and CDR2 from the germline V gene are SGHDN and FVKESK. J was trimmed by 8 bases and V by 4 bases; bases with no gene match: 6. The DNA for the CDR3 is TGTGCCAGCAGCCCGGACAGGGGGCCCGGAGGGGAGCTGTTTTTT. Amino acid sequence: CASSPDRGPGGELFF. The full variable domain, completed using reference TRBV14 and TRBJ2-2, is EAGVTQFPSHSVIEKGQTVTLRCDPISGHDNLYWYRRVMGKEIKFLLHFVKESKQDESGMPNNRFLAERTGGTYSTLKVQPAELEDSGVYFCASSPDRGPGGELFFGEGSRLTVL.

The V call is TRBV3-1, the J call TRBJ2-5; possible D gene TRBD1, 5 bases. Germline lookup yields CDR1 LGHDT and CDR2 YNNKEL (reference sequence). V lost 1 base and J lost 2, with 17 bases in between. The CDR3 sequence is 17 residues long. In nucleotides, the CDR3 is TGTGCCAGCAGCCAAGGTTTGGGGCTAGGCCTACAAGAGACCCAGTACTTC. This translates into CASSQGLGLGLQETQYF.

A few counts support this clonotype. The chain links TRBV19 to TRBJ2-7; 7 bases agree with TRBD1. The CDR3 covers 11 residues. Losses at the gene ends were 8 bases for V and 4 bases for J; bases not matched to a gene: 2. In germline, CDR1 is LNHDA, CDR2 SQIVND (reference sequence). CDR3 amino acids: CASSDRYEQYF. CDR3 in DNA: TGTGCCAGTTCGGACAGGTACGAGCAGTACTTC.

This clonotype was seen a few times. V is TRBV7-9 and J is TRBJ1-1, with a tentative D call TRBD1 (5 bases). CDR1 is SEHNR and CDR2 is FQNEAQ in the germline V gene (reference sequence). Trimming removed 5 bases at V and 5 bases at J, with 12 bases between. CDR3 size: 13 residues. The CDR3 loop is CASSRGGWTEAFF. In DNA, the CDR3 is TGTGCCAGCAGCCGGGGGGGATGGACTGAAGCTTTCTTT.

The rearrangement joins TRBV9 to TRBJ1-2; no firm D call. Germline V gene lookup returns CDR1 SGDLS and CDR2 YYNGEE. Trimming took 4 bases from V and 7 from J, leaving 11 bases between them. This CDR3 has 12 amino acids. The CDR3 here is CASSTRHSGYTF. The CDR3 DNA sequence: TGTGCCAGCAGCACCCGACATTCTGGCTACACCTTC.

V usage is TRBV9 and J usage is TRBJ1-1, with 7 bases that match TRBD1. Germline CDR1 is SGDLS and CDR2 is YYNGEE. Unmatched junction bases numbered 7, after V lost 0 bases and J lost 11 bases. This CDR3 has 13 residues. The CDR3 sequence is CASSVVEGAQAFF. In DNA, the CDR3 is TGTGCCAGCAGCGTAGTAGAGGGGGCGCAGGCTTTCTTT.

The rearrangement links TRBV6-5 to TRBJ2-5; either TRBD1 or TRBD2 may fit D (5 bases each). The germline gives CDR1 MNHEY, CDR2 SVGAGI. The V and J ends lost 0 bases and 4 bases respectively, with 6 bases between them. CDR3 length: 13 residues. The CDR3, as DNA: TGTGCCAGCAGTTACTCGGGGGTAGAGACCCAGTACTTC. Its translation: CASSYSGVETQYF.

The chain uses TRBV7-2 and TRBJ2-3; 14 bases agree with TRBD2. Germline assignment: CDR1 SGHTA and CDR2 FQGNSA. The V segment lost 5 bases and the J segment 9 bases; nucleotides outside the gene matches: 7. The CDR3 has 15 residues. This chain's CDR3 is CASSLWTSGRTTQYF. Here the CDR3 DNA reads TGTGCCAGCAGCCTCTGGACTAGCGGGAGGACCACGCAGTATTTT.

V gene TRBV9 combines with J gene TRBJ2-5; 7 nucleotides agree with TRBD2. Germline V lookup: CDR1 SGDLS, CDR2 YYNGEE. V gave up 4 bases and J gave up 5 bases; unmatched junction bases: 14. CDR3 size: 16 residues. This CDR3 is CASSPHWTRTAETQYF. The CDR3 bases are TGTGCCAGCAGCCCCCATTGGACTAGGACGGCGGAGACCCAGTACTTC.

This chain joins TRBV30 and TRBJ2-2; no clear D gene. V shed 3 bases and J shed 6 bases, with 11 bases lying between them. Germline CDR1 and CDR2: GTSNPN and SVGIG (reference sequence). The CDR3 has 13 residues. CDR3 sequence: CAWRRVGAGELFF. CDR3 in DNA: TGTGCCTGGAGACGTGTTGGGGCCGGGGAGCTGTTTTTT.

The CDR3 loop is CASSTGTGHSSGANVLTF. For the CDR3, the DNA is TGTGCCAGTAGTACCGGGACAGGACATTCCTCTGGGGCCAACGTCCTGACTTTC. This rearrangement joins TRBV19 to TRBJ2-6, with 8 bases aligning to TRBD1. The CDR3 loop spans 18 amino acids. CDR1 is LNHDA and CDR2 is SQIVND in the germline V gene (reference sequence). Trimming at V came to 4 bases and at J to 0 bases, leaving 8 bases not matched to a gene.

The rearrangement links TRBV6-2 or TRBV6-3 to TRBJ1-1; D may be TRBD1 (5 bases). Trimming removed 7 bases from V and 4 bases from J, with 7 bases in between. The CDR3 is 11 amino acids. CDR1 and CDR2 (germline): MNHEY, SVGEGT. The CDR3 protein is CASIQGTEAFF. CDR3 bases: TGTGCCAGCATTCAGGGCACTGAAGCTTTCTTT.

The rearrangement uses TRBV28 and TRBJ1-6, with 8 positions matching TRBD1. The germline V gene has CDR1 MDHEN and CDR2 SYDVKM. The junction had 12 bases not matched to a gene; V was cut back by 5 bases and J by 9 bases. The CDR3 runs to 16 residues. The CDR3 coding sequence is TGTGCCAGCAGTCTCCCACGGGGGACAGGAGGTTCACCCCTCCACTTT. It translates to CASSLPRGTGGSPLHF.

The table lists this clonotype with a count of one. The chain links TRBV24-1 to TRBJ2-1, with a tentative D call TRBD2 (6 bases). The germline CDR1 and CDR2 sequences are KGHDR and SFDVKD. Trimming cost V 2 bases and J 2 bases, with 15 bases left between them. This CDR3 region has 17 residues. CDR3 protein: CATSDSRREAAYNEQFF. CDR3 nucleotide sequence: TGTGCCACCAGTGATTCACGAAGGGAGGCGGCCTACAATGAGCAGTTCTTC.